The 21 T cell receptor beta chains presented below share a single source sample, sequenced in a study of technical replicates of blood from a handful of donors. Some clones are missing from TCRdb's copy, which holds only in-frame ones; the method was immunoSEQ multiplex PCR. The table includes about 100,000 clones, about 94% detected once. The sequencing input was T cells isolated from PBMCs. These TCRs come from a human donor in good health.

CDR3 sequence (DNA): TGCGCCAGCAATCCAACCCCAGGGTTCTCCGGGGCCAACGTCCTGACTTTC. Its translation: CASNPTPGFSGANVLTF. V is TRBV10-2 and J is TRBJ2-6; perhaps TRBD1 as D (5 bases). This CDR3 has 17 residues. Germline CDR1 is WSHSY and CDR2 is SAAADI. The V end lost 7 bases, the J end lost 4 bases, and 20 bases lay between the germline ends.

This clone has only one observation. The chain joins TRBV28 to TRBJ1-2; D gene uncertain. Trimming shortened V by 3 bases and J by 4 bases, and 12 bases separated the two germline ends. The V gene's germline CDR1 is MDHEN and CDR2 SYDVKM. The CDR3 extends over 14 amino acids. The CDR3 bases are TGTGCCAGCAGTTTGGGAGGGAGACGCTATGGCTACACCTTC. Its translation is CASSLGGRRYGYTF.

The chain is built from TRBV5-4 and TRBJ2-3; TRBD2 matches at 15 bases. The junction had 7 bases not matched to a gene; V was cut back by 4 bases and J by 4 bases. This CDR3 contains 17 residues. CDR1 SGHNT and CDR2 YYREEE come from the germline V gene (reference sequence). The CDR3 loop is CASSLGLAGGLADTQYF. In nucleotides, the CDR3 is TGTGCCAGCAGCCTAGGACTAGCGGGAGGGCTGGCAGATACGCAGTATTTT. Full variable domain (missing parts from reference TRBV5-4 and TRBJ2-3): ETGVTQSPTHLIKTRGQQVTLRCSSQSGHNTVSWYQQALGQGPQFIFQYYREEENGRGNFPPRFSGLQFPNYSSELNVNALELDDSALYLCASSLGLAGGLADTQYFGPGTRLTVL.

The table lists this clone with a count of one. The V and J genes are TRBV7-2 and TRBJ1-2; tentative D call: TRBD1 (5 bases). The germline V gene has CDR1 SGHTA and CDR2 FQGNSA. Trimming removed 3 bases from V and 4 bases from J, with 9 bases in between. CDR3 length: 13 residues. The CDR3 DNA reads TGTGCCAGCAGCTTGGGGGGGTTCTATGGCTACACCTTC. Translated, it gives CASSLGGFYGYTF. Supplemented by reference TRBV7-2 and TRBJ1-2, the full variable domain reads GAGVSQSPSNKVTEKGKDVELRCDPISGHTALYWYRQSLGQGLEFLIYFQGNSAPDKSGLPSDRFSAERTGGSVSTLTIQRTQQEDSAVYLCASSLGGFYGYTFGSGTRLTVV.

The V gene is TRBV27, the J gene TRBJ1-5, with 9 bases matching TRBD1. Trimming cost V 10 bases and J 0 bases; bases outside gene matches: 13. Germline CDR1 is MNHEY and CDR2 is SMNVEV (reference sequence). This CDR3 has 17 amino acids. The CDR3: CATSSGDRAYSNQPQHF. The CDR3 nucleotides read TGTGCCACTTCTTCGGGGGACAGGGCTTATAGCAATCAGCCCCAGCATTTT.

This clone was seen just once. The gene calls are TRBV28 and TRBJ2-5; TRBD2 aligns across 12 bases. V was pared by 4 bases and J by 5 bases, with 8 bases of the junction left unmatched. The germline V gene encodes CDR1 MDHEN and CDR2 SYDVKM. The CDR3 contains 16 residues. In nucleotides, the CDR3 is TGTGCCAGCAGTTCTAAACTAGCGGGGGGTCGGGAGACCCAGTACTTC. Translation gives CASSSKLAGGRETQYF.

The table lists this clone with a count of one. The chain employs TRBV7-9 and TRBJ1-1; 9 bases align to TRBD1. The germline gives CDR1 SEHNR, CDR2 FQNEAQ (reference sequence). The CDR3 has 14 residues. The V and J ends lost 1 base and 6 bases, in that order; junction bases with no gene match: 3. The CDR3 protein is CASSLDTGGSEAFF. The CDR3 DNA reads TGTGCCAGCAGCTTAGATACAGGGGGCTCTGAAGCTTTCTTT.

This sequence joins TRBV6-6 and TRBJ2-3; TRBD1 aligns across 7 bases. The CDR3 has 12 residues. Germline lookup yields CDR1 MNHNY and CDR2 SVGAGI (reference sequence). The ends lost 6 bases at V and 4 bases at J; junction bases unmatched: 1. CDR3 nucleotide sequence: TGTGCCAGCAGGACAGGGCCAGATACGCAGTATTTT. This sequence encodes CASRTGPDTQYF.

CDR3 bases: TGTGCCAGTAGTATGAGGAGGAACACTGAAGCTTTCTTT. Its protein product is CASSMRRNTEAFF. The chain has TRBV19 and TRBJ1-1, with unresolved D. The germline V gene has CDR1 LNHDA and CDR2 SQIVND (reference sequence). The V end lost 3 bases, the J end lost 1 base, and 6 bases lay between the germline ends. This CDR3 is built from 13 residues.

The chain links TRBV10-2 to TRBJ2-7; 13 bases line up with TRBD2. CDR1 WSHSY and CDR2 SAAADI come from the germline V gene. The CDR3 consists of 15 residues. V lost 5 bases, J lost 7 bases, and 8 bases stayed unmatched. The CDR3 region is CASSFGLAGVGEQYF. The CDR3 region has the DNA TGCGCCAGCAGTTTCGGACTAGCGGGAGTGGGGGAGCAGTACTTC.

DNA of the CDR3: TGTGCCAGCAGTTTATCTTTCGCGAATGAACAGCCCCAGCATTTT. It codes for CASSLSFANEQPQHF. This chain connects TRBV28 to TRBJ1-5, with no clear D. Germline loops: CDR1 MDHEN, CDR2 SYDVKM. This CDR3 has 15 residues. V gave up 1 base and J gave up 7 bases, with 14 bases separating them.

This clone appeared once. The rearrangement uses TRBV4-2 and TRBJ2-1, with D maybe TRBD2 (5 bases). There are 14 residues in the CDR3. The V end was cut by 3 bases, the J end by 3 bases, with 9 bases between. Germline V gene lookup returns CDR1 LGHNA and CDR2 YNFKEQ. This CDR3 is CASSHGRGYNEQFF. As DNA, the CDR3 is TGTGCCAGCAGCCACGGTCGGGGCTACAATGAGCAGTTCTTC.

The chain has TRBV30 and TRBJ2-2, with a tentative D call TRBD2 (6 bases). The V gene lost 2 bases and the J gene lost 6 bases, with 7 bases spanning the gap. Per the germline V gene, CDR1 is GTSNPN and CDR2 is SVGIG (reference sequence). CDR3 length equals 12 residues. Here the CDR3 reads CAWSREAGELFF. CDR3 in DNA: TGTGCCTGGAGTAGGGAGGCCGGGGAGCTGTTTTTT.

The chain couples TRBV11-2 to TRBJ2-5; no reliable D call. The V end was cut by 6 bases, the J end by 5 bases, with 19 bases between. Germline CDR1 reads SGHAT; CDR2 reads FQNNGV. CDR3 length equals 15 residues. CDR3 nucleotide sequence: TGTGCCAGCAGGGCCAATCATAGCTATGGGGAGACCCAGTACTTC. This encodes CASRANHSYGETQYF.

The chain recombines TRBV6-1 with TRBJ1-5, with no clear D. CDR3 length: 15 amino acids. Trimming removed 7 bases from V and 0 bases from J, with 13 bases in between. The germline V gene encodes CDR1 MNHNS and CDR2 SASEGT. CDR3 in amino acids: CASKVREHSNQPQHF. CDR3 sequence (DNA): TGTGCCAGCAAGGTGAGGGAGCATAGCAATCAGCCCCAGCATTTT.

The CDR3 DNA reads TGTGCCAGCAGCTTAAGAGCGGGGGGGCTGGAGACCCAGTACTTC. This sequence encodes CASSLRAGGLETQYF. The chain couples TRBV13 to TRBJ2-5; 10 nucleotides match TRBD2. Germline V gene data show CDR1 as PRHDT and CDR2 as FYEKMQ (reference sequence). V gave up 2 bases and J gave up 5 bases; unmatched junction bases: 5. The CDR3 length is 15 residues.

The V and J genes are TRBV19 and TRBJ1-5; D gene uncertain. The germline V gene encodes CDR1 LNHDA and CDR2 SQIVND (reference sequence). Trimming pared 11 bases from V and 0 bases from J, leaving 11 bases between. The CDR3 runs to 13 residues. The DNA for the CDR3 is TGTGCCTCAAGAGAGATTAGCAATCAGCCCCAGCATTTT. Translated: CASREISNQPQHF.

CDR3 DNA sequence: TGTGCCAGCAGTTCCGGGACAGGGGGCTACGAGCAGTACTTC. Amino acid sequence: CASSSGTGGYEQYF. The chain carries TRBV9 and TRBJ2-7, with TRBD1 identical over 11 bases. The V gene end was trimmed by 5 bases and the J gene end by 3 bases; junction bases not matched to a gene: 4. The CDR3 spans 14 residues. Germline V lookup: CDR1 SGDLS, CDR2 YYNGEE.

The chain is built from TRBV6-1 and TRBJ2-7, with D possibly matching TRBD2 (6 bases). V was cut by 3 bases and J by 4 bases, with 13 bases left in between. The CDR3 length is 14 residues. Per germline, CDR1 MNHNS and CDR2 SASEGT. The CDR3 DNA sequence: TGTGCCAGCAGTGACTGGAGGGTAGGTTACGAGCAGTACTTC. Translated, it gives CASSDWRVGYEQYF.

This rearrangement joins TRBV5-1 to TRBJ1-5; 8 bases agree with TRBD1. The CDR3 is made up of 13 amino acids. Germline CDR1 reads SGHRS; CDR2 reads YFSETQ. Trimming removed 4 bases from V and 6 bases from J; junction bases left unmatched: 3. CDR3 in amino acids: CASSLDRGQPQHF. CDR3 nucleotides: TGCGCCAGCAGCCTAGACAGGGGTCAGCCCCAGCATTTT.

The J gene is TRBJ1-1, the V gene TRBV5-1; maybe TRBD1 (5 bases). V was trimmed by 3 bases and J by 8 bases, leaving 14 bases between them. Germline V lookup: CDR1 SGHRS, CDR2 YFSETQ. CDR3 length: 13 amino acids. The CDR3 bases are TGCGCCAGCAGCTCCTCCACGACAGACGAAGCTTTCTTT. The encoded protein is CASSSSTTDEAFF. Using reference TRBV5-1 and TRBJ1-1 for the parts outside the CDR3, the full variable domain is KAGVTQTPRYLIKTRGQQVTLSCSPISGHRSVSWYQQTPGQGLQFLFEYFSETQRNKGNFPGRFSGRQFSNSRSEMNVSTLELGDSALYLCASSSSTTDEAFFGQGTRLTVV.